This TCR beta chain derives from a study of CD8 T cells in Susac syndrome. Germline V gene lookup returns CDR1 MNHEY and CDR2 SVGAGI. V lost 4 bases and J 6 bases, leaving 25 bases between the germline ends. There are 18 residues in the CDR3. The RNA input was about 0.5 to 1 ug, and it was reverse transcribed with random hexamers. Amplification of TCR beta CDR3 spanned 54 Vbeta and 13 Jbeta via immunoSEQ multiplex PCR. One entry per CDR3 protein, called by TCRdb with MiXCR from the immunoSEQ multiplex PCR reads. The sample records 350,000 to 550,000 distinct CDR3 sequences, approximately 85% being singletons. The multiple sclerosis control group comprised treatment-naive patients with stable or active relapsing-remitting disease. Negative magnetic isolation gave CD8+ and CD4+ cells; FACS enriched CD8+ TEMRA.

The V call is TRBV6-5, the J call TRBJ2-1; D tentatively fits TRBD1 or TRBD2 (5 bases each). The receptor's source is a human donor with multiple sclerosis. Sequenced sample: CD8+ T cells from PBMCs. This chain's CDR3 is CASSSSPLGDPEINEQFF. The CDR3 nucleotides read TGTGCCAGCAGTTCTTCCCCGTTGGGGGACCCAGAAATCAATGAGCAGTTCTTC.